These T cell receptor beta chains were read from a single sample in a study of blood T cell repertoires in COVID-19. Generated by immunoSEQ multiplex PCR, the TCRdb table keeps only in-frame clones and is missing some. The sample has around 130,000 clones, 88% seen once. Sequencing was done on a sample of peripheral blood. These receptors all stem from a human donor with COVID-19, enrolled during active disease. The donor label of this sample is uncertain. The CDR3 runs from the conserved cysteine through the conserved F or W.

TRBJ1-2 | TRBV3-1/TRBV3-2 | CASSQATDRTDYGYTF
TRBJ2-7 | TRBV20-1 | CSASEGTANYEQYF
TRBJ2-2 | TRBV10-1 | CASSTDSTGELFF
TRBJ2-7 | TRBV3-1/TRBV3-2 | CASSRASGINEQYF
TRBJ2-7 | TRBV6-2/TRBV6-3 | CASSYSRLAGGLAYEQYF
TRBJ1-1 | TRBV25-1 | CASSAQTALDTEAFF
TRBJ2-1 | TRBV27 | CASSLPGLAGHNEQFF
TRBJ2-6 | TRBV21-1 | CASSPTPTVLTF
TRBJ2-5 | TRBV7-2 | CASSLDPGQETQYF
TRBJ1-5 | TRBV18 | CASSTPGGGGYSNQPQHF
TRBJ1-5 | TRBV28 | CASRTGSNQPQHF
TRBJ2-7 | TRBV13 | CASSWGTGDYEQYF
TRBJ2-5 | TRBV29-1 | CSVEAWTGEETQYF
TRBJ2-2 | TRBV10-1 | CASSRDRVTGELFF
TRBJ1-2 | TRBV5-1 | CASSLTPGAGYTF
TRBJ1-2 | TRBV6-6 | CASYRDTAFGYTF
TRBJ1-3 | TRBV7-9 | CASLQRGSGNTIYF
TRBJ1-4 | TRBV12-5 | CASGSDRDATNEKLFF
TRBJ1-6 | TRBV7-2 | CASSLTGHDNSPLHF
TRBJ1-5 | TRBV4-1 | CASSQDRQERQPQHF
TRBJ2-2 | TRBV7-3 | CASSHDPGLAGYTGELFF
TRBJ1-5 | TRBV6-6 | CASSYRGLPDDQPQHF
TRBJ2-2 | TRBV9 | CASKRLEDTGELFF
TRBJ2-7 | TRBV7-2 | CASSPAGYTYEQYF
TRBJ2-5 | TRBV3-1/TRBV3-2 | CASSQILAGLQETQYF
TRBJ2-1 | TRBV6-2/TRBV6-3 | CASSPRTGYNEQFF
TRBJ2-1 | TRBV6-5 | CASTRGTPSNEQFF
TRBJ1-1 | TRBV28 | CASSLEQPTEAFF
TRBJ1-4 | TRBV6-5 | CASRQPGQGNEKLFF
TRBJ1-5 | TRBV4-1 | CASSLQGARQPQHF
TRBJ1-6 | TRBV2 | CASSEGRVNSPLHF
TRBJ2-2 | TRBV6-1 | CASSEGLSSGDTGELFF
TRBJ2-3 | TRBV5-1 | CASTISPSTDTQYF
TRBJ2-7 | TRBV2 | CASRETGQFFYEQYF
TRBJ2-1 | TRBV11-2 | CASSGAVYNEQFF
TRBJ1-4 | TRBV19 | CASSIHQGDEKLFF
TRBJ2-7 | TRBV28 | CASSLFSRGSEQYF
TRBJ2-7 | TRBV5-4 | CASSLALAGAYEQYF
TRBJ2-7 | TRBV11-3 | CASTLVGQGTYEQYF
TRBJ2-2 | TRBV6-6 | CASSYSGTANTGELFF
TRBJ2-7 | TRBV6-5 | CASTPRDTYEQYF
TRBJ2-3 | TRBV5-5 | CASSLGRGPTDTQYF
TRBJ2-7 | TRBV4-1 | CASSQVRDSAYEQYF
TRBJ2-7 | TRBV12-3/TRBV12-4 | CASSFVLPEQYF
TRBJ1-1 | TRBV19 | CASSITEGIPEAFF
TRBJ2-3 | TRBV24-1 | CATSDLLPDTQYF